This TCR beta chain was captured in a study of CD8 T cells in Susac syndrome (dated by TCRdb to between 2018 and 2020). At the level of the whole study: Repertoire sequencing was used to test whether CD8+ T cell activation and differentiation in Susac syndrome was antigen driven. CD8+ T cell repertoire clonality was compared between over 9 healthy donors, about 14 Susac syndrome patients and around 16 multiple sclerosis patients.

Inclusive of the bounding cysteine and phenylalanine, the CDR3 is 16 residues long. Only CDR3 DNA remains: 48 bases, in frame from the first base. CDR1 and CDR2 (SEHNR, FQNEAQ) derive from the germline V gene (reference sequence). V is trimmed back by 4 bases and J by 2 bases, and the junction contains 11 bases that no gene match accounts for. Overall study results and their limits: The number of individuals in the TCR sequencing and HLA analysis was recognized as being relatively small.

High-throughput TCR beta sequencing profiled peripheral blood CD8+ and CD4+ T cells from healthy donors, Susac syndrome patients and multiple sclerosis patients. The multiple sclerosis controls were treatment-naive patients who had stable or active relapsing-remitting disease and met the revised McDonald criteria. CD8+ TEMRA cells were enriched by FACS, while bulk CD8+ and CD4+ T cells were purified by magnetic negative isolation. Blood was collected in EDTA tubes and processed within 24 hours, with PBMCs isolated through density gradient centrifugation. PBMCs intended for TCR sequencing were cryopreserved in liquid nitrogen and were subsequently thawed in a 37 degrees C water bath. The sorted or isolated CD4+, CD8+ and CD8+ TEMRA cells had a purity of 90% or higher. RNA was extracted with the RNeasy kit and roughly 0.45 to 1 ug was reverse transcribed using random hexamers. The immunoSEQ multiplex PCR assay, covering 54 Vbeta and 13 Jbeta segments, was used to amplify TCR beta CDR3 regions. PCR amplification bias was corrected using a synthetic template baseline for primer optimization and computational correction. The study's own analysis went as follows. Reads were assigned to V, D and J genes according to IMGT and analyzed in immunoSEQ Analyzer, with only productive sequences retained. Clonality was computed as one minus Shannon entropy normalized by log2 of the number of productive unique sequences. For each patient and control, public and private clones were evaluated within the 100 most prevalent clones. Clones were defined as Susac-specific if absent from the healthy and MS cohorts, from approximately 1,100 published viral clones and from other ImmuneACCESS disease sequences. TCRdb handled the public reads itself, with Q25 trimming in fastp and clone calling in MiXCR, and kept productive beta chains. Each CDR3 protein appears once, grouped with its most common genes and DNA. Here the V and J calls rest on TCRdb's processing, not on the authors' analysis. The table for this sample lists almost 450,000 distinct CDR3 sequences; more than 70% of them were counted only once. The biggest ten clones account for roughly 0.1% of the sample.

To note about this clonotype: Its antigen is still unknown. No base quality information exists; no much larger clone differs at one position.

This clonotype was obtained from a human donor with multiple sclerosis. This sequence uses TRBV7-9 and TRBJ2-7, and 7 bases in between align with TRBD1. Material: CD8+ T cells from PBMCs. The CDR3 reads CASSSTPQGQAYEQYF. The base sequence is TGTGCCAGCAGCTCAACACCTCAAGGACAGGCCTACGAGCAGTACTTC.